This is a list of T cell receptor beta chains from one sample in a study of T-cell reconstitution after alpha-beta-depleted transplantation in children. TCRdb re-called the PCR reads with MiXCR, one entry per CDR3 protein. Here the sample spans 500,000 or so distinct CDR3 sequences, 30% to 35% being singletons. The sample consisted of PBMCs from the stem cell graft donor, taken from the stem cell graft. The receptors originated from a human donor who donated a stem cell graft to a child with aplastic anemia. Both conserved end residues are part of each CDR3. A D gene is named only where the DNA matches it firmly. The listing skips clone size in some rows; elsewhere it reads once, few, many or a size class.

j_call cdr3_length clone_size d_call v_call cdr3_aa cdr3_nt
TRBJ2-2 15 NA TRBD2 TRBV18 CASSRTSENTGELFF TGTGCCAGCTCGCGGACTAGCGAGAACACCGGGGAGCTGTTTTTT
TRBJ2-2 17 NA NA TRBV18 CASSAELPGHNTGELFF TGTGCCAGCTCAGCCGAACTTCCGGGACATAACACCGGGGAGCTGTTTTTT
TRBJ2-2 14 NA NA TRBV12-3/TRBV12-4 CASSQTGNTGELFF TGTGCCAGCAGCCAGACAGGGAACACCGGGGAGCTGTTTTTT
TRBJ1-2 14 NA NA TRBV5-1 CASSLRVGNYGYTF TGCGCCAGCAGCTTGAGGGTTGGGAACTATGGCTACACCTTC
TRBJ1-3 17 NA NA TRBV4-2 CASSQDQGMSSGNTIYF TGTGCCAGCAGCCAAGACCAGGGAATGAGCTCTGGAAACACCATATATTTT
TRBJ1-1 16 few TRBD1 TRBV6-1 CASSAWDRGTNTEAFF TGTGCCAGCAGTGCATGGGACAGGGGAACGAACACTGAAGCTTTCTTT
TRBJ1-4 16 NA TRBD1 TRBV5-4 CASSPGQSRTNEKLFF TGTGCCAGCAGCCCGGGACAGTCCCGAACTAATGAAAAACTGTTTTTT
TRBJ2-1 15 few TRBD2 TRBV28 CASSPGGLADNEQFF TGTGCCAGCAGTCCAGGGGGACTAGCCGACAATGAGCAGTTCTTC
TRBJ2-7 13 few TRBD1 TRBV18 CASSGQGDLEQYF TGTGCCAGCTCGGGACAGGGGGATCTCGAGCAGTACTTC
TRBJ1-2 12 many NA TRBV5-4 CASSLDSYGYTF TGTGCCAGCAGCTTAGACAGCTATGGCTACACCTTC
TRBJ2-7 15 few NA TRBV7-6 CASSLEDSSSYEQYF TGTGCCAGCAGCTTAGAAGACAGTAGTTCCTACGAGCAGTACTTC
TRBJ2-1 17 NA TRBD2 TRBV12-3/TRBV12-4 CASSRGLAGVRANEQFF TGTGCCAGCAGCCGTGGACTAGCGGGGGTGCGGGCCAATGAGCAGTTCTTC
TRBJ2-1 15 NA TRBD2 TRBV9 CASSVSLAGDNEQFF TGTGCCAGCAGCGTAAGCCTAGCGGGAGACAATGAGCAGTTCTTC
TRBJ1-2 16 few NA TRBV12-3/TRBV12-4 CASTLKTHEGFYGYTF TGTGCCAGCACTCTGAAAACACACGAGGGATTCTATGGCTACACCTTC
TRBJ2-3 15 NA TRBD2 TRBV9 CASSPGTTHTDTQYF TGTGCCAGCAGCCCGGGGACTACGCACACAGATACGCAGTATTTT
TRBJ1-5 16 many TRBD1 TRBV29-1 CSYRDSGGDSNQPQHF TGCAGCTACCGGGACAGCGGCGGGGATAGCAATCAGCCCCAGCATTTT
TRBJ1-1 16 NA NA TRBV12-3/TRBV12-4 CASSLIPGPGGTEAFF TGTGCCAGCAGTTTAATACCGGGCCCCGGGGGCACTGAAGCTTTCTTT
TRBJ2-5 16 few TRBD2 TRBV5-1 CASSLAALAGGETQYF TGCGCCAGCAGCTTGGCCGCACTAGCGGGAGGCGAGACCCAGTACTTC
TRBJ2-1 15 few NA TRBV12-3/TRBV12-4 CASNLRRGRDNEQFF TGTGCCAGCAACCTTCGACGGGGCAGAGACAATGAGCAGTTCTTC
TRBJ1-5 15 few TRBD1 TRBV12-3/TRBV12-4 CASSYVTGAKQPQHF TGTGCCAGCAGTTATGTGACAGGGGCAAAACAGCCCCAGCATTTT
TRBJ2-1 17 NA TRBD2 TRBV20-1 CSAIVAGGGVGKNEQFF TGCAGTGCTATAGTAGCGGGAGGCGGGGTGGGAAAAAATGAGCAGTTCTTC
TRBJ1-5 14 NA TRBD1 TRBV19 CASSPRQGAQPQHF TGTGCCAGTAGCCCACGACAGGGGGCTCAGCCCCAGCATTTT
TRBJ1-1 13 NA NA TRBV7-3 CASSLSSGTEAFF TGTGCCAGCAGCTTATCGTCGGGGACTGAAGCTTTCTTT
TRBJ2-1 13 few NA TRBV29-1 CSLSGVSYNEQFF TGCAGCCTCTCGGGAGTATCCTACAATGAGCAGTTCTTC
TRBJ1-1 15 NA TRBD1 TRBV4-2 CASSQVGTGKTEAFF TGTGCCAGCAGCCAAGTCGGGACAGGGAAAACTGAAGCTTTCTTT
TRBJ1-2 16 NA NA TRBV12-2 CASRSRQQGNNYGYTF TGTGCAAGTCGCTCCCGACAACAGGGGAACAACTATGGCTACACCTTC
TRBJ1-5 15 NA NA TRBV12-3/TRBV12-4 CASSYTGTANQPQHF TGTGCCAGCAGTTATACAGGGACCGCCAATCAGCCCCAGCATTTT
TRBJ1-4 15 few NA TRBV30 CAWSLFTGQWEKLFF TGTGCCTGGAGCCTGTTCACAGGCCAATGGGAAAAACTGTTTTTT
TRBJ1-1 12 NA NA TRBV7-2 CASSSQAAEAFF TGTGCCAGCAGCTCACAGGCGGCTGAAGCTTTCTTT
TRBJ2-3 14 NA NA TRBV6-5 CASSYIASTDTQYF TGTGCCAGCAGTTACATTGCTAGCACAGATACGCAGTATTTT
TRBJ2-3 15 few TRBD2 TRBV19 CASSIGAGRANTQYF TGTGCCAGTAGTATAGGAGCGGGAAGGGCGAATACGCAGTATTTT
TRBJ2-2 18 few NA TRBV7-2 CASSLAVLKEGHTGELFF TGTGCCAGCAGCTTAGCGGTTCTGAAGGAAGGGCACACCGGGGAGCTGTTTTTT
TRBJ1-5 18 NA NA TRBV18 CASSATPTGPDSNQPQHF TGTGCCAGCTCAGCAACGCCCACCGGGCCTGATAGCAATCAGCCCCAGCATTTT
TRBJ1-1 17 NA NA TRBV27 CASSPLGGVTANTEAFF TGTGCCAGCAGCCCCCTTGGGGGTGTGACAGCGAACACTGAAGCTTTCTTT
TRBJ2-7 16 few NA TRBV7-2 CASSLITGILSYEQYF TGTGCCAGCAGCTTAATCACAGGGATCCTTTCCTACGAGCAGTACTTC
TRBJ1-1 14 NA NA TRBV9 CASTEGGESTEAFF TGTGCCAGCACCGAAGGAGGGGAAAGCACTGAAGCTTTCTTT
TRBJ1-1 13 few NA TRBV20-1 CSARDGQNTEAFF TGCAGTGCTAGAGATGGGCAGAACACTGAAGCTTTCTTT
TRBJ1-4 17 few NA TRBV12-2 CASRLILERATNEKLFF TGTGCAAGTCGCTTAATCCTCGAGAGAGCAACTAATGAAAAACTGTTTTTT
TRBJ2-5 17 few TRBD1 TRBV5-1 CASSPDRADLSKETQYF TGCGCCAGCAGTCCGGACAGGGCGGATCTCTCCAAGGAGACCCAGTACTTC
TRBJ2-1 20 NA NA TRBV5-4 CASSLELSGLRSQSYNEQFF TGTGCCAGCAGCTTGGAACTTTCGGGTCTGCGGAGCCAATCCTACAATGAGCAGTTCTTC
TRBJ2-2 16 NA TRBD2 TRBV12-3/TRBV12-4 CASQLHGGDNTGELFF TGTGCCAGCCAGTTGCATGGGGGGGACAACACCGGGGAGCTGTTTTTT
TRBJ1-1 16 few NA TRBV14 CASSQDYGIGNTEAFF TGTGCCAGCAGCCAAGACTACGGGATAGGGAACACTGAAGCTTTCTTT
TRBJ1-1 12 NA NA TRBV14 CASSQDYRDAFF TGTGCCAGCAGCCAAGATTACAGGGATGCTTTCTTT
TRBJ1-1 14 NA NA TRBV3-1 CASSQAQGGTEAFF TGTGCCAGCAGCCAAGCGCAGGGTGGCACTGAAGCTTTCTTT
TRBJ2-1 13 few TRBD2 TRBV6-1 CASTAGGNNEQFF TGTGCCAGCACGGCGGGAGGGAACAATGAGCAGTTCTTC